This T cell receptor beta chain is drawn from a study of chemoradiotherapy in HPV16-positive cancers. Findings and limits, study-wide: Candidate HPV-specific clones and E7-related TCR motifs grew in tumor during treatment.

Germline lookup yields CDR1 WSHSY and CDR2 SAAADI. The CDR3 totals 12 residues. With 3 bases removed from V and 9 bases from J, the gap between germline ends came to 9 bases. Samples were taken several times over chemoradiotherapy. Only in-frame clones appear in the TCRdb table, and some are missing; sequencing was by immunoSEQ multiplex PCR. The profile shows roughly 12,000 clones, 72% of them singletons. Points on this clone: Its specificity is not known.

The receptor was derived from a human donor with HPV-associated anogenital cancer. This chain joins TRBV10-2 and TRBJ1-5; no definite D call. The sample was acquired from a patient who underwent chemoradiotherapy. CDR3 sequence: CASSEAGGPQHF. For the CDR3, the DNA is TGCGCCAGCAGTGAAGCAGGTGGGCCCCAGCATTTT.